This T cell receptor (beta chain) is drawn from a study of CD8+ T cells in alopecia areata (dated by TCRdb to between 2018 and 2020). The study in broad terms: In both human patients and the C3H/HeJ mouse model, the study applied high-throughput TCRbeta sequencing to look at T cell clonal expansion in alopecia areata. On the human side, TCRbeta sequencing was run on scalp tissue and on sorted CD4+ and CD8+ peripheral blood T cells from healthy controls and from alopecia areata patients with either patchy or totalis/universalis disease. Scalp clonality was compared across normal scalp (n=4), patchy alopecia areata scalp (n=8), and alopecia totalis/universalis scalp (n=8). TCRbeta CDR3 regions were amplified by immunoSEQ multiplex PCR with 35 Vbeta forward and 13 Jbeta reverse primers. RNA was obtained with the PAXgene miRNA kit for fixed scalp, the miRNeasy kit for PBMCs, and the RNeasy kit for mouse skin. On the study overall, not on this receptor specifically: Shared TCR sequences between patients were less evident than in mice, which may be partly attributable to HLA diversity in the patient population. Unlike mouse skin, which is dominated by gammadelta T cells, normal human skin has resident alphabeta T cells that are also sequenced, and this complicates analysis of the scalp TCR repertoire. Higher clonality and more expanded CD8+ clones were observed in lesional scalp than in normal scalp, particularly in alopecia totalis/universalis, a finding suggestive of antigenic drive.

Receptor amplification or capture employed the immunoSEQ multiplex PCR assay. RNA was extracted from all samples and reverse transcribed into cDNA as template for TCR sequencing. SuperScript III was used for first-strand cDNA synthesis, primed with a 2:1 mix of oligo-dT and random hexamers. Amplification bias was assessed with a synthetic immune receptor repertoire, and residual bias was removed computationally. Per the authors' processing: After raw reads were preprocessed to remove errors, the CDR3 was defined following IMGT conventions as running from the conserved cysteine to phenylalanine. Clonality was calculated as 1 minus Shannon entropy normalized by log2 of the number of productive unique TCRs. Scalp TCRbeta sequences were cross-referenced with sorted blood CD4 and CD8 repertoires so that the CD4 or CD8 identity of scalp clones could be inferred. Not all clones reach the TCRdb copy of this immuneACCESS table, which keeps in-frame sequences only. Checked studies attribute under half of the gap to unresolved V genes and leave the rest unexplained. V, J and clone size are those of that table, while D and trimming were read from the DNA. In all, the sample holds 95,000 to 110,000 clones, and around 50% of those were seen once. Roughly 8.8% of the sample lies in the top ten.

The germline V gene provides CDR1 MNHNS and CDR2 SASEGT. The V end gives up 3 bases and the J end 3 bases, leaving 4 bases in the junction not matched to a gene. From the cysteine through the phenylalanine, the CDR3 covers 15 amino acids. Of all the DNA, just the CDR3 is kept, 45 bases in frame from base 1. About this clone itself: Its antigen is unknown. No base quality values were provided; no much bigger clone lies one nucleotide off.

PBMCs were separated by density centrifugation and stained for CD3, CD4 and CD8, after which CD4+ and CD8+ T cells were sorted on a FACSAria. Scalp biopsies and blood samples were provided by unaffected controls. The rearranged segments are TRBV6-1 and TRBJ2-3; 9 bases in the middle match TRBD2. The material sequenced was CD4+ T cells sorted from blood. The sequence derives from a human donor in good health. The CDR3 region reads CASSDSGGLTDTQYF. The nucleotides are TGTGCCAGCAGTGATAGCGGGGGCCTTACAGATACGCAGTATTTT.